These 28 T cell receptor beta chains came from one sample sequenced in a study of blood T cell repertoires in COVID-19. The method was immunoSEQ multiplex PCR; TCRdb's version includes in-frame clones alone and lacks a portion of them. Of 160,000 or so clones in the sample, around 85% were seen once. Material for sequencing was peripheral blood. Receptor source: an older woman with acute or convalescent COVID-19.

This clone was seen a single time. The V gene is TRBV15, the J gene TRBJ1-2; TRBD1 aligns across 7 bases. The CDR3 consists of 15 residues. CDR1 is LNHNV and CDR2 is YYDKDF in the germline V gene (reference sequence). The V segment lost 3 bases and the J segment 7 bases; nucleotides outside the gene matches: 11. The CDR3 protein is CATSSATGKRAGYTF. In nucleotides, the CDR3 is TGTGCCACCAGCAGCGCGACAGGGAAACGTGCTGGCTACACCTTC.

The V and J genes are TRBV3-1 (or the pseudogene TRBV3-2) and TRBJ2-7; TRBD1 might be the D (6 bases). Germline V CDR1 and CDR2: LGHDT, YNNKEL (reference sequence). The ends were cut back, 4 bases at V and 5 bases at J, with 15 bases in the middle. The CDR3 has 14 residues. CDR3: CASSPTGLNDEQYF. The CDR3 DNA reads TGTGCCAGCAGCCCGACAGGTCTGAATGACGAGCAGTACTTC.

This clone was counted a few times. This rearrangement joins TRBV18 to TRBJ2-5; 10 bases map to TRBD1. Losses at the gene ends were 4 bases for V and 3 bases for J; bases not matched to a gene: 8. The length of the CDR3 is 16 residues. Per germline, CDR1 KGHSH and CDR2 LQKENI. In DNA form, the CDR3 reads TGTGCCAGCTCACTGGGGGACAGGGGAGGAGAAGAGACCCAGTACTTC. The encoded protein is CASSLGDRGGEETQYF.

In this sample, this clone turned up once. This sequence joins TRBV6-2 or TRBV6-3 and TRBJ2-7; D possibly corresponds to TRBD1 (7 bases). V dropped 4 bases and J dropped 2 bases, with 12 bases sitting between them. The CDR3 runs to 14 residues. Germline-derived CDR1 and CDR2 are MNHEY and SVGEGT. CDR3 in amino acids: CASSSGGTTYEQYF. CDR3 in DNA: TGTGCCAGCAGTTCAGGGGGGACCACCTACGAGCAGTACTTC.

The chain couples TRBV6-8 to TRBJ1-5; D gene unclear. This CDR3 has 12 residues. Germline CDR1 is MNHGY and CDR2 is SAAAGT. The V end lost 6 bases, the J end lost 6 bases, and 9 bases lay between the germline ends. The CDR3 here is CASSDTLQPQHF. The CDR3 DNA is TGTGCCAGCAGCGACACCCTTCAGCCCCAGCATTTT.

The rearrangement joins TRBV7-8 to TRBJ2-3, with TRBD1 matching over 10 bases. The junction had 7 bases not matched to a gene; V was cut back by 2 bases and J by 2 bases. This CDR3 contains 17 residues. Germline loops: CDR1 SGHVS, CDR2 FQNEAQ. CDR3 sequence: CASSLPETGGHTDTQYF. CDR3 DNA sequence: TGTGCCAGCAGCTTACCCGAGACAGGGGGCCACACAGATACGCAGTATTTT.

The chain carries TRBV18 and TRBJ2-3; D possibly corresponds to TRBD2 (5 bases). The germline V gene has CDR1 KGHSH and CDR2 LQKENI. The CDR3 runs 15 residues. The germline V and J ends were trimmed by 0 bases and 6 bases, with 13 bases remaining between them. In DNA form, the CDR3 reads TGTGCCAGCTCACCACCATCCAGCGGAGTGGATACGCAGTATTTT. Translated: CASSPPSSGVDTQYF.

This clone was detected a few times. The rearrangement links TRBV3-1 (or the pseudogene TRBV3-2) to TRBJ2-3; 7 positions match TRBD2. The CDR3 loop spans 16 amino acids. The V segment lost 4 bases and the J segment 4 bases; nucleotides outside the gene matches: 11. Germline CDR1 is LGHDT and CDR2 is YNNKEL (reference sequence). The DNA for the CDR3 is TGTGCCAGCAGCCGCTCAGGGACGGGAGGTGCAGATACGCAGTATTTT. It yields the protein CASSRSGTGGADTQYF.

The V gene is TRBV2, the J gene TRBJ2-1, with 12 positions matching TRBD2. This CDR3 has 14 residues. Germline V gene lookup returns CDR1 SNHLY and CDR2 FYNNEI. The V gene end was trimmed by 10 bases and the J gene end by 6 bases; junction bases not matched to a gene: 7. CDR3 sequence reads: CATNPTSGSNEQFF. CDR3 in DNA: TGTGCCACCAACCCGACTAGCGGGAGCAATGAGCAGTTCTTC.

The CDR3 here is CASSSDSSNQPQHF. The CDR3 nucleotides are TGTGCCAGCAGCTCGGACAGTAGCAATCAGCCCCAGCATTTT. The chain has TRBV5-8 and TRBJ1-5; TRBD1 might be the D (6 bases). Germline-derived CDR1 and CDR2 are SGHTS and YDEGEE. This CDR3 is built from 14 residues. Trimming removed 3 bases from V and 0 bases from J, with 7 bases in between.

This chain links TRBV19 with TRBJ1-5; 7 bases map to TRBD1. There are 13 residues in the CDR3. The J segment lost 5 bases and the V segment lost 7 bases, leaving 5 bases of the junction unmatched. Germline CDR1 reads LNHDA; CDR2 reads SQIVND (reference sequence). The CDR3 reads CASTPGQYQPQHF. The CDR3, as DNA: TGTGCCAGTACCCCGGGACAGTATCAGCCCCAGCATTTT. Full variable domain (rest looked up from reference TRBV19 and TRBJ1-5): DGGITQSPKYLFRKEGQNVTLSCEQNLNHDAMYWYRQDPGQGLRLIYYSQIVNDFQKGDIAEGYSVSREKKESFPLTVTSAQKNPTAFYLCASTPGQYQPQHFGDGTRLSIL.

The chain couples TRBV19 to TRBJ1-2; perhaps TRBD1 as D (6 bases). The CDR3 covers 15 residues. V gave up 5 bases and J gave up 4 bases, with 17 bases separating them. CDR1 and CDR2 (germline): LNHDA, SQIVND (reference sequence). The CDR3 region has the DNA TGTGCCAGTAGTGCCAACCAGGGGTTCTCCTATGGCTACACCTTC. This gives the protein CASSANQGFSYGYTF.

V usage is TRBV5-5 and J usage is TRBJ2-7; 11 bases fit TRBD2. Losses at the gene ends were 2 bases for V and 5 bases for J; bases not matched to a gene: 6. The CDR3 runs to 15 residues. Germline CDR1 and CDR2: SGHKS and YYEKEE (reference sequence). The chain's CDR3 is CASSFSLAGGNEQYF. The CDR3 nucleotides read TGTGCCAGCAGCTTTTCTCTAGCGGGAGGTAACGAGCAGTACTTC. Using reference TRBV5-5 and TRBJ2-7 for the parts outside the CDR3, the full variable domain is DAGVTQSPTHLIKTRGQQVTLRCSPISGHKSVSWYQQVLGQGPQFIFQYYEKEERGRGNFPDRFSARQFPNYSSELNVNALLLGDSALYLCASSFSLAGGNEQYFGPGTRLTVT.

The chain recombines TRBV7-2 with TRBJ2-2; the D gene is possibly TRBD1 (6 bases). The germline V gene has CDR1 SGHTA and CDR2 FQGNSA. V was trimmed by 5 bases and J by 6 bases, leaving 13 bases between them. The CDR3 totals 14 residues. In DNA form, the CDR3 reads TGTGCCAGCAGCACACAGGGAAAGGCCGGGGAGCTGTTTTTT. It yields the protein CASSTQGKAGELFF.

This clone showed up just a few times. The chain employs TRBV11-3 and TRBJ2-7; D ambiguous. V was trimmed by 0 bases and J by 0 bases, leaving 15 bases between them. The CDR3 loop spans 17 amino acids. The germline V gene encodes CDR1 SGHNT and CDR2 YENEEA. CDR3 loop: CASSLDRFRYSSYEQYF. The DNA for the CDR3 is TGTGCCAGCAGCTTAGATCGTTTCCGGTATAGCTCCTACGAGCAGTACTTC.

This clone was detected only once. This chain links TRBV9 with TRBJ1-6, with 8 bases lining up with TRBD1. This CDR3 is 15 amino acids long. Looked up from germline, CDR1 is SGDLS and CDR2 is YYNGEE. The V gene end was trimmed by 0 bases and the J gene end by 9 bases; junction bases not matched to a gene: 5. The CDR3 DNA is TGTGCCAGCAGCGTAGGGACAGGGAGGCCTTCACCCCTCCACTTT. Its translation: CASSVGTGRPSPLHF.

This chain uses TRBV6-6 with TRBJ1-4, with unresolved D. This CDR3 contains 17 residues. Trimming took 5 bases from V and 2 from J, leaving 18 bases between them. Germline-derived CDR1 and CDR2 are MNHNY and SVGAGI (reference sequence). The CDR3 DNA is TGTGCCAGCAGTCCCTCTCCCGGGAAAGTTACTAATGAAAAACTGTTTTTT. The encoded protein is CASSPSPGKVTNEKLFF.

The rearrangement links TRBV28 to TRBJ1-1; D is unresolved. This CDR3 is built from 15 residues. CDR1 MDHEN and CDR2 SYDVKM come from the germline V gene. Between the trimmed V and J ends, which lost 6 bases and 0 bases, there was a span of 14 bases. The CDR3: CASSPPAGMNTEAFF. The CDR3 coding sequence is TGTGCCAGCAGCCCCCCCGCAGGTATGAACACTGAAGCTTTCTTT. Using reference TRBV28 and TRBJ1-1 for the parts outside the CDR3, the full variable domain is DVKVTQSSRYLVKRTGEKVFLECVQDMDHENMFWYRQDPGLGLRLIYFSYDVKMKEKGDIPEGYSVSREKKERFSLILESASTNQTSMYLCASSPPAGMNTEAFFGQGTRLTVV.

The chain carries TRBV9 and TRBJ1-2, with 11 bases fitting TRBD1. CDR1 and CDR2 from the germline V gene are SGDLS and YYNGEE. The CDR3 has 14 amino acids. The V gene end was trimmed by 4 bases and the J gene end by 5 bases; junction bases not matched to a gene: 4. DNA for the CDR3: TGTGCCAGCAGCACCGGGACAGGGGGGTATGGCTACACCTTC. This translates into CASSTGTGGYGYTF. The variable domain in full, with the rest retrieved from reference TRBV9 and TRBJ1-2, is DSGVTQTPKHLITATGQRVTLRCSPRSGDLSVYWYQQSLDQGLQFLIQYYNGEERAKGNILERFSAQQFPDLHSELNLSSLELGDSALYFCASSTGTGGYGYTFGSGTRLTVV.

This chain uses TRBV30 with TRBJ2-7, with D maybe TRBD1 (5 bases). The length of the CDR3 is 13 residues. V was trimmed by 4 bases and J by 3 bases, leaving 13 bases between them. Per germline, CDR1 GTSNPN and CDR2 SVGIG (reference sequence). In DNA form, the CDR3 reads TGTGCCTGGAACCGACAGTTTTTCTACGAGCAGTACTTC. It codes for CAWNRQFFYEQYF.

The chain employs TRBV7-8 and TRBJ2-1; 8 bases match TRBD2. CDR1 and CDR2 from the germline V gene are SGHVS and FQNEAQ. V lost 2 bases, J lost 7 bases, and 13 bases stayed unmatched. There are 17 residues in the CDR3. CDR3 DNA sequence: TGTGCCAGCAGCTTACTGCCGTCCGGGACTAGGGTTAATGAGCAGTTCTTC. Protein product: CASSLLPSGTRVNEQFF. Supplemented by reference TRBV7-8 and TRBJ2-1, the full variable domain reads GAGVSQSPRYKVAKRGQDVALRCDPISGHVSLFWYQQALGQGPEFLTYFQNEAQLDKSGLPSDRFFAERPEGSVSTLKIQRTQQEDSAVYLCASSLLPSGTRVNEQFFGPGTRLTVL.

A few counts support this clone. V and J are TRBV28 and TRBJ1-2; 8 nucleotides agree with TRBD1. V was clipped by 5 bases and J by 2 bases; unmatched bases: 10. The CDR3 contains 16 residues. The V gene's germline CDR1 is MDHEN and CDR2 SYDVKM. The CDR3 nucleotides are TGTGCCAGCAGTGTACCCGGACAGGGAAGGAACTATGGCTACACCTTC. Translated: CASSVPGQGRNYGYTF.

The V call is TRBV6-5, the J call TRBJ1-6; 9 bases fit TRBD1. Germline CDR1 MNHEY, CDR2 SVGAGI. The CDR3 has 14 residues. V lost 2 bases to trimming and J lost 9 bases; unmatched junction nucleotides: 2. CDR3 nucleotides: TGTGCCAGCAGTTACGGGACAGGGCGTTCACCCCTCCACTTT. Translated, it gives CASSYGTGRSPLHF.

The rearrangement joins TRBV9 to TRBJ1-2, with 7 bases identical to TRBD1. The V gene end was trimmed by 3 bases and the J gene end by 5 bases; junction bases not matched to a gene: 4. There are 13 residues in the CDR3. From germline, CDR1 is SGDLS and CDR2 YYNGEE. The CDR3 DNA reads TGTGCCAGCAGCGGAAAGACAGGGTATGGCTACACCTTC. Translation: CASSGKTGYGYTF. Filled out from reference TRBV9 and TRBJ1-2, the complete variable domain reads DSGVTQTPKHLITATGQRVTLRCSPRSGDLSVYWYQQSLDQGLQFLIQYYNGEERAKGNILERFSAQQFPDLHSELNLSSLELGDSALYFCASSGKTGYGYTFGSGTRLTVV.

V and J are TRBV2 and TRBJ1-2, with D possibly TRBD1 on 6 matching bases. Trimming cost V 6 bases and J 4 bases, with 15 bases left between them. Germline V gene sequence: CDR1 SNHLY, CDR2 FYNNEI. This CDR3 has 14 residues. CDR3 nucleotides: TGTGCCAGCAGGGTTGGGGGCGCGAGCTATGGCTACACCTTC. This gives the protein CASRVGGASYGYTF.

This rearrangement joins TRBV4-1 to TRBJ1-5, with TRBD1 matching 8 bases. CDR3 length: 15 amino acids. Looked up from germline, CDR1 is MGHRA and CDR2 is YSYEKL. V shed 1 base and J 7 bases; nucleotides not matched to a gene: 6. This CDR3 reads CASSQVGRGHQPQHF. The CDR3, as DNA: TGCGCCAGCAGCCAAGTGGGCAGGGGGCACCAGCCCCAGCATTTT.

A few counts support this clone. The chain recombines TRBV4-3 with TRBJ2-1; D is ambiguous. V was trimmed by 0 bases and J by 6 bases, leaving 15 bases between them. This CDR3 is built from 16 residues. CDR1 is LGHNA, CDR2 YSLEER, per germline. This CDR3 reads CASSQELVSTRNEQFF. The CDR3 nucleotides are TGCGCCAGCAGCCAAGAGCTGGTCAGTACCCGCAATGAGCAGTTCTTC.

This chain links TRBV28 with TRBJ2-3; 13 positions agree with TRBD2. V was clipped by 5 bases and J by 7 bases; unmatched bases: 9. The CDR3 has 16 amino acids. The V gene's germline CDR1 is MDHEN and CDR2 SYDVKM. CDR3 DNA: TGTGCCAGCAGTCCCCGGACTAGCGGGAGTAGAAATACGCAGTATTTT. Encoded protein: CASSPRTSGSRNTQYF. Combining the CDR3 with reference TRBV28 and TRBJ2-3 gives the whole variable domain DVKVTQSSRYLVKRTGEKVFLECVQDMDHENMFWYRQDPGLGLRLIYFSYDVKMKEKGDIPEGYSVSREKKERFSLILESASTNQTSMYLCASSPRTSGSRNTQYFGPGTRLTVL.